The 20 T cell receptor beta chains given below trace back to one sample, sequenced in a study of T cell changes during pregnancy in multiple sclerosis. Method: immunoSEQ multiplex PCR; TCRdb's copy keeps in-frame clones and lacks some. The sample shows around 110,000 clones, 80% to 95% of them seen only once. Sequencing was performed on peripheral blood, taken in the third trimester of pregnancy. The receptors here all came from a female donor with multiple sclerosis, enrolled in a pregnancy study.

The CDR3 sequence: CASSQGLAEEQFF. The CDR3 coding sequence is TGCGCCAGCAGTCAGGGACTAGCCGAGGAGCAGTTCTTC. The V call is TRBV10-1, the J call TRBJ2-1; TRBD2 matches at 9 bases. The V segment lost 5 bases and the J segment 10 bases; nucleotides outside the gene matches: 6. The CDR3 consists of 13 residues. Germline V gives CDR1 WNHNN, CDR2 SYGVQD (reference sequence).

This clone was counted once. V usage is TRBV15 and J usage is TRBJ1-3; D is perhaps TRBD1 (5 bases). CDR1 is LNHNV, CDR2 YYDKDF, per germline (reference sequence). This CDR3 is built from 16 residues. The ends were cut back, 6 bases at V and 4 bases at J, with 19 bases in the middle. The CDR3 coding sequence is TGTGCCACCAGTACACTTAGGGGAGGTAGAGGAAACACCATATATTTT. Translated, it gives CATSTLRGGRGNTIYF.

The J gene is TRBJ1-5, the V gene TRBV27; a possible D gene is TRBD1 (5 bases). The length of the CDR3 is 14 residues. Trimming stripped 6 bases from V and 2 bases from J, with 11 bases between. Germline values: CDR1 MNHEY, CDR2 SMNVEV (reference sequence). Written as DNA, the CDR3 is TGTGCCAGCAGCCGGGGGGTTGGCAATCAGCCCCAGCATTTT. Protein: CASSRGVGNQPQHF.

This sequence joins TRBV13 and TRBJ2-1, with 8 bases lining up with TRBD1. V shed 4 bases, J shed 9 bases, and the junction held 8 bases outside the gene matches. The CDR3 has 14 residues. In germline, CDR1 is PRHDT, CDR2 FYEKMQ (reference sequence). CDR3 amino acids: CASSSRQGRTEQFF. The CDR3 nucleotides are TGTGCCAGCAGCTCAAGACAGGGGAGGACTGAGCAGTTCTTC. Full variable domain (missing parts from reference TRBV13 and TRBJ2-1): AAGVIQSPRHLIKEKRETATLKCYPIPRHDTVYWYQQGPGQDPQFLISFYEKMQSDKGSIPDRFSAQQFSDYHSELNMSSLELGDSALYFCASSSRQGRTEQFFGPGTRLTVL.

The rearrangement joins TRBV27 to TRBJ2-3, with D maybe TRBD1 (5 bases). The V end was cut by 4 bases, the J end by 1 base, with 12 bases between. The germline CDR1 and CDR2 sequences are MNHEY and SMNVEV (reference sequence). The CDR3 sequence is 15 residues long. CDR3 coding DNA: TGTGCCAGCAGTTCCAACTTGGGGCGCACAGATACGCAGTATTTT. It specifies CASSSNLGRTDTQYF.

The chain uses TRBV5-6 and TRBJ1-2; unclear D gene. The length of the CDR3 is 14 residues. V was shortened by 0 bases and J by 7 bases, with 13 bases between the two germline ends. Germline values: CDR1 SGHDT, CDR2 YYEEEE. This chain's CDR3 is CASSLALRGSGYTF. As DNA, the CDR3 is TGTGCCAGCAGCTTGGCCCTACGAGGGTCTGGCTACACCTTC.

The genes are TRBV7-6 and TRBJ1-1; the match to TRBD1 covers 7 bases. Unmatched junction bases numbered 7, after V lost 3 bases and J lost 3 bases. The CDR3 is 15 residues long. Looked up from germline, CDR1 is SGHVS and CDR2 is FNYEAQ. The CDR3 region is CASSLRRGRDTEAFF. CDR3 in DNA: TGTGCCAGCAGCTTGAGGAGGGGGCGCGACACTGAAGCTTTCTTT.

J is TRBJ2-5 and V is TRBV28, with TRBD2 as a possible D gene (6 bases). Germline V CDR1 and CDR2: MDHEN, SYDVKM. CDR3 length: 14 residues. The ends were cut back, 3 bases at V and 5 bases at J, with 13 bases in the middle. CDR3 sequence (DNA): TGTGCCAGCAGTTTTCCCGGGAGCCACGAGACCCAGTACTTC. It codes for CASSFPGSHETQYF. Full variable domain (rest looked up from reference TRBV28 and TRBJ2-5): DVKVTQSSRYLVKRTGEKVFLECVQDMDHENMFWYRQDPGLGLRLIYFSYDVKMKEKGDIPEGYSVSREKKERFSLILESASTNQTSMYLCASSFPGSHETQYFGPGTRLLVL.

The chain carries TRBV2 and TRBJ1-1, with D perhaps TRBD1 (5 bases). CDR1 and CDR2 (germline): SNHLY, FYNNEI. V lost 7 bases, J lost 1 base, and 16 bases lay in between. This CDR3 has 15 amino acids. CDR3 nucleotides: TGTGCCAGCACTCCAAAAGGGGCTCAGAACACTGAAGCTTTCTTT. It is translated as CASTPKGAQNTEAFF.

V usage is TRBV11-2 and J usage is TRBJ2-5; TRBD2 is a possible D gene (5 bases). Germline loops: CDR1 SGHAT, CDR2 FQNNGV. V was cut by 7 bases and J by 4 bases, with 10 bases left in between. This CDR3 has 12 residues. The CDR3 DNA reads as TGTGCCAGCACCGCCCGGGGAGAGACCCAGTACTTC. Amino acids: CASTARGETQYF.

The J gene is TRBJ1-1, the V gene TRBV18, with D unresolved. The germline V gene encodes CDR1 KGHSH and CDR2 LQKENI. The CDR3 loop spans 16 amino acids. V shed 0 bases and J shed 0 bases, with 11 bases lying between them. CDR3 residues: CASSPPFGQLNTEAFF. For the CDR3, the DNA is TGTGCCAGCTCACCACCATTTGGGCAGTTGAACACTGAAGCTTTCTTT.

The gene calls are TRBV19 and TRBJ1-1, with 8 nucleotides matching TRBD1. Per germline, CDR1 LNHDA and CDR2 SQIVND (reference sequence). The CDR3 covers 14 residues. After removal of 4 bases from V and 5 bases from J, the junction contained 6 bases not matched to a gene. The CDR3 DNA follows: TGTGCCAGTAGTAGCGACAGGGGAAAAACTGAAGCTTTCTTT. It encodes CASSSDRGKTEAFF.

The chain uses TRBV4-1 and TRBJ1-5; tentatively, D is TRBD1 (6 bases). The ends were cut back, 1 base at V and 6 bases at J, with 16 bases in the middle. The CDR3 sequence is 16 residues long. Germline V gives CDR1 MGHRA, CDR2 YSYEKL. The CDR3 region has the DNA TGCGCCAGCAGCCAAGCCGGTTCAGGGGATATTCAGCCCCAGCATTTT. Its translation: CASSQAGSGDIQPQHF.

The chain joins TRBV5-1 to TRBJ1-3; D perhaps matches TRBD1 (6 bases). This CDR3 has 15 amino acids. Germline V gives CDR1 SGHRS, CDR2 YFSETQ. V was shortened by 4 bases and J by 2 bases, with 13 bases between the two germline ends. Written as DNA, the CDR3 is TGCGCCAGCAGCCCTGAGGCAGGGGCTGGAAACACCATATATTTT. Its protein product is CASSPEAGAGNTIYF.

The J gene is TRBJ2-7, the V gene TRBV11-1; weak D call: TRBD1 (6 bases). This CDR3 comprises 14 residues. V lost 4 bases, J lost 6 bases, and 16 bases lay in between. The V gene's germline CDR1 is SGHAT and CDR2 FQDESV (reference sequence). CDR3 nucleotide sequence: TGTGCCAGCAGCTCCCATCGGGGACAACGCGAGCAGTACTTC. Residues: CASSSHRGQREQYF. The full variable domain, rest sourced from reference TRBV11-1 and TRBJ2-7, is EAEVAQSPRYKITEKSQAVAFWCDPISGHATLYWYRQILGQGPELLVQFQDESVVDDSQLPKDRFSAERLKGVDSTLKIQPAELGDSAMYLCASSSHRGQREQYFGPGTRLTVT.

The chain couples TRBV29-1 to TRBJ2-7, with D unresolved. The CDR3 has 11 amino acids. V gave up 4 bases and J gave up 2 bases, with 6 bases separating them. CDR1 SQVTM and CDR2 ANQGSEA come from the germline V gene. The CDR3 DNA reads TGCAGCGTTGTTACAGCCTACGAGCAGTACTTC. It specifies CSVVTAYEQYF.

The genes are TRBV27 and TRBJ2-2; 10 bases are a match to TRBD2. The ends lost 6 bases at V and 4 bases at J; junction bases unmatched: 8. Germline assignment: CDR1 MNHEY and CDR2 SMNVEV (reference sequence). This CDR3 comprises 16 residues. The CDR3 reads CASSGSGRAGTGELFF. CDR3 coding DNA: TGTGCCAGCAGCGGAAGCGGGAGGGCCGGCACCGGGGAGCTGTTTTTT.

V and J are TRBV9 and TRBJ1-2, with D uncertain. Trimming stripped 4 bases from V and 10 bases from J, with 20 bases between. This CDR3 spans 14 amino acids. Germline values: CDR1 SGDLS, CDR2 YYNGEE. The CDR3 spells CASSRRGGPQDYTF. In DNA form, the CDR3 reads TGTGCCAGCAGCCGGCGGGGAGGGCCCCAGGACTACACCTTC.

This clone has only one observation. The chain recombines TRBV27 with TRBJ2-5; 8 bases agree with TRBD1. Germline loops: CDR1 MNHEY, CDR2 SMNVEV (reference sequence). The CDR3 consists of 15 residues. After removal of 2 bases from V and 1 base from J, the junction contained 3 bases not matched to a gene. The CDR3 DNA sequence: TGTGCCAGCAGTTTACGGGGACAGGTCCAAGAGACCCAGTACTTC. Protein product: CASSLRGQVQETQYF.

This chain uses TRBV6-5 with TRBJ1-1; D is possibly TRBD1 (6 bases). The CDR3 is 14 amino acids. Trimming removed 6 bases from V and 6 bases from J, with 17 bases in between. The germline V gene encodes CDR1 MNHEY and CDR2 SVGAGI. The CDR3 loop reads CASSHPGVGAEAFF. The CDR3 DNA sequence: TGTGCCAGCAGCCACCCAGGGGTAGGCGCTGAAGCTTTCTTT.